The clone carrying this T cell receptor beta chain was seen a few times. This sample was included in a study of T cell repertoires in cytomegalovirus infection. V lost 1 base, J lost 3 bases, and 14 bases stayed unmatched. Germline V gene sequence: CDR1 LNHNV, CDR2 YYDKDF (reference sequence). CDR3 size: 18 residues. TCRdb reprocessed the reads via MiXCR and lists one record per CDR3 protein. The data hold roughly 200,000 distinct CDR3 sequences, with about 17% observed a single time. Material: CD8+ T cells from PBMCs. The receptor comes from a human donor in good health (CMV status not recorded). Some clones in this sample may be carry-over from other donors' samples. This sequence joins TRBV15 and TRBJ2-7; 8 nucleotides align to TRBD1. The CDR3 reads CATSRVPDREKLIYEQYF. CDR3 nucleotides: TGTGCCACCAGCAGAGTCCCGGACAGGGAAAAGTTGATCTACGAGCAGTACTTC.